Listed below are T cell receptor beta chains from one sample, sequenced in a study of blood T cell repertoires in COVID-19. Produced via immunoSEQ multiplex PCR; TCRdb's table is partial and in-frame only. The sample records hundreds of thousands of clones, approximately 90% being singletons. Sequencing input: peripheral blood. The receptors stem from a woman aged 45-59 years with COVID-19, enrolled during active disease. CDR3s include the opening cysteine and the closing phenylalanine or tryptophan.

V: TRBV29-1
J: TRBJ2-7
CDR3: CSVEVGLIGTPDYEQYF

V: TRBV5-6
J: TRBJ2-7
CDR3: CASSATFDEQYF

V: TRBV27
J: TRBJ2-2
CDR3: CASTLFGQYPVNTGELFF

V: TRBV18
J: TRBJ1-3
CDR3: CASSPVGRGSGNTIYF

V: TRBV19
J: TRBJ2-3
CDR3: CASTQGAQVDTQYF

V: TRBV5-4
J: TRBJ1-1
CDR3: CASSSQKFDTEAFF

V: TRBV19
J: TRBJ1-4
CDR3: CASSIPGTIEKLFF

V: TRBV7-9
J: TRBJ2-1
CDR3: CASSSTGRNNEQFF

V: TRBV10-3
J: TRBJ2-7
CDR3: CATYSGTSGSHEQYF

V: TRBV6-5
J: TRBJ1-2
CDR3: CASSYIGTSGYGYTF

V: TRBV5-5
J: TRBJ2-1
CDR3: CASSLGRLLYNEQFF

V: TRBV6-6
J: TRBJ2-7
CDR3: CASSYLPQEDEQYF

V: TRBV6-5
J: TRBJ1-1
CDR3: CASSYSNRGNTEAFF

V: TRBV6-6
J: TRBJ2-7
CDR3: CASSLDRGYEQYF

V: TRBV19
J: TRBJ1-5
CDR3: CASSIGSREQPQHF

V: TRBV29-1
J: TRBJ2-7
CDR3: CSVQPTSGGSYEQYF

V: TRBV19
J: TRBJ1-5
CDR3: CASSIDWRTGTGNQPQHF

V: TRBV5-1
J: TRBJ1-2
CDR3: CASSLRPSNYGYTF

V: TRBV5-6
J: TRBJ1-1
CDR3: CASSSLQGMYTEAFF

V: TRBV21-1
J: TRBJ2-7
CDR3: CASSKSRDTRYEQYF

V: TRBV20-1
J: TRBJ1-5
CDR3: CSASWGQQIQPQHF

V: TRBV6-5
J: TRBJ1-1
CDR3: CASSYEGGGTEAFF

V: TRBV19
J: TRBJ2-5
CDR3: CASKNPWEETQYF

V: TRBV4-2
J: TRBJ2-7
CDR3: CASSPSTVPYEQYF

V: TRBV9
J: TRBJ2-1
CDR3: CASSVAGYNEQFF

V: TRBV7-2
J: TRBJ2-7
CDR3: CASSLDFNSYEQYF

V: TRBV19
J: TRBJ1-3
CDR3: CASSTTGRAGNTIYF

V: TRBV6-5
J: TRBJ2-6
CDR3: CASRFLSGANVLTF

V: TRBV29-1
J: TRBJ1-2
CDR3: CSSEPRDSVYGYTF

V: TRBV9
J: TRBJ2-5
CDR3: CASSPGGGGPQETQYF

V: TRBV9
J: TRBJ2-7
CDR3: CASSDPRQGYEQYF

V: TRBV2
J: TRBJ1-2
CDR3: CASRTWDRVYGYTF

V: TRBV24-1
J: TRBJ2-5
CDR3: CATSDLPCTGTGALSAQYF

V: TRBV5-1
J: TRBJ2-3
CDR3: CASRSGPDTQYF

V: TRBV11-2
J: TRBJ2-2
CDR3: CASSWQATGELFF

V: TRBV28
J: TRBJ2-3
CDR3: CASSFGPGRGITDTQYF

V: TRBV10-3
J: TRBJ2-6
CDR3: CAISETPTAPSSGANVLTF

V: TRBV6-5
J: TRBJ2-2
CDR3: CASRTRTGGPGELFF

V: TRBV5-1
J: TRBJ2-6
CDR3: CASSLAPVGSGANVLTF

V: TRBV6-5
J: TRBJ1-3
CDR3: CASRATGNTIYF

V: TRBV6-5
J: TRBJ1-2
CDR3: CASTRDRENYGYTF